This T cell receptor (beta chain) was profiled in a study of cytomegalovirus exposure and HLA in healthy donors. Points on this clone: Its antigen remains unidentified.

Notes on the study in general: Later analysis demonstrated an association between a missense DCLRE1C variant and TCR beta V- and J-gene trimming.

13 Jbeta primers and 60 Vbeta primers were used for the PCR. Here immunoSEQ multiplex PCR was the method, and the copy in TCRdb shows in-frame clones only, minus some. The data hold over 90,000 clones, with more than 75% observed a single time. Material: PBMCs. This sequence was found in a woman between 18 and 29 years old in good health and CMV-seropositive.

This CDR3 reads CASSQDRANTEAFF. CDR3 coding DNA: TGTGCCAGCAGCCAAGACAGGGCGAACACTGAAGCTTTCTTT. This chain links TRBV7-2 with TRBJ1-1; 7 bases are shared with TRBD1. Germline lookup yields CDR1 SGHTA and CDR2 FQGNSA. V dropped 5 bases and J dropped 1; count of bases not matched to a gene: 4. The CDR3 is 14 residues long.